This paragraph covers one T cell receptor beta chain sequence. The length of the CDR3 is 14 residues. V lost 4 bases to trimming and J lost 4 bases; unmatched junction nucleotides: 6. Germline values: CDR1 WSHSY, CDR2 SAAADI. These data come from a study of blood T cell repertoires in COVID-19. The repertoire was sequenced with immunoSEQ multiplex PCR; TCRdb's copy has only in-frame clones and lacks some. The profile covers 150,000 to 190,000 clones, with 85% appearing a single time and roughly 8% taken by the ten largest. The gene calls are TRBV10-2 and TRBJ1-1, with 7 bases aligning to TRBD1. This clonotype originated in a woman aged 60-75 years with COVID-19, enrolled during active disease. Sequencing input: peripheral blood. CDR3 in DNA: TGCGCCAGCAGTGGTGAGGGGGCAGTCACTGAAGCTTTCTTT. Encoded protein: CASSGEGAVTEAFF.